A selection of T cell receptor beta chains follows, all from one sample in a study of T-cell reconstitution after alpha-beta-depleted transplantation in children. From the PCR reads, TCRdb called clonotypes with MiXCR, one entry per CDR3 protein. The table has about 640,000 distinct CDR3 sequences, 16% seen once. The sample in question was PBMCs from the stem cell graft donor, obtained from the stem cell graft. These receptors came from a human donor who donated a stem cell graft to a child with acute myeloid leukemia. Both conserved end residues are trimmed from each CDR3. Fields, in order: J gene, V gene, CDR3 protein.

>TRBJ2-1|TRBV5-1
ASSQGLTPPNEQF
>TRBJ1-5|TRBV20-1
SAQGAVGNQPQH
>TRBJ2-1|TRBV6-1
ASRQLAGGSYNEQF
>TRBJ2-3|TRBV20-1
SARGSGKHSSTDTQY
>TRBJ1-6|TRBV5-1
ASSIAGTAGNSPLH
>TRBJ2-3|TRBV20-1
SAEAWSGGAASTDTQY
>TRBJ2-5|TRBV20-1
SARYRETQY
>TRBJ2-7|TRBV7-2
ASSLRRQGGEQY
>TRBJ2-2|TRBV5-1
ASSLAQGRRTGELF
>TRBJ1-1|TRBV7-9
ASGAGGTEAF
>TRBJ2-3|TRBV20-1
SARGLAGISTDTQY
>TRBJ1-5|TRBV29-1
SVGQGLYQPQH
>TRBJ2-5|TRBV7-9
ASSLHSLASKETQY
>TRBJ1-1|TRBV5-5
ASSFGGITEAF
>TRBJ2-1|TRBV5-1
ASSPRRDNEQF
>TRBJ2-1|TRBV7-9
ASSSQSTGGGQF
>TRBJ1-5|TRBV30
ACGRRGRGGQPQH
>TRBJ2-2|TRBV20-1
SARYRGASGELF
>TRBJ2-3|TRBV20-1
SARAPGAGVDTQY
>TRBJ2-1|TRBV5-1
ASSLETSEIPYNEQF